What follows are 27 T cell receptor beta chains derived from one specimen sequenced in a study of blood T cell repertoires in COVID-19 (dated by TCRdb to 2019 to 2021). The method behind the library was the immunoSEQ multiplex PCR assay. This immuneACCESS table, as held by TCRdb, lists in-frame sequences with V and J called but not all clones. Of the missing ones, under half trace to an unresolved V gene in checked studies; the others have no known cause. In this sample the table shows 250,000 to 300,000 clones, around 79% of which occur a single time. The top ten clones comprise about 3.5% of the sample. Source material: peripheral blood. Source of these receptors: a woman older than 75 with acute or convalescent COVID-19.

V and J are TRBV19 and TRBJ2-1; tentative D call: TRBD2 (5 bases). Looked up from germline, CDR1 is LNHDA and CDR2 is SQIVND (reference sequence). The length of the CDR3 is 15 residues. The CDR3 reads CETFQRHSSYNEQFF. CDR3 in DNA: TGTGAGACTTTTCAGCGGCACAGCTCCTACAATGAGCAGTTCTTC.

The gene calls are TRBV6-2 or TRBV6-3 and TRBJ2-1; 8 bases align to TRBD2. CDR1 and CDR2 from the germline V gene are MNHEY and SVGEGT. CDR3 size: 14 residues. The V segment lost 4 bases and the J segment 9 bases; nucleotides outside the gene matches: 8. The CDR3 DNA reads as TGTGCCAGCAGTTTTCGGCGGGAGGTCGGTGAGCAGTTCTTC. It is translated as CASSFRREVGEQFF.

This sequence joins TRBV19 and TRBJ1-1, with unresolved D. The length of the CDR3 is 14 residues. Germline CDR1 is LNHDA and CDR2 is SQIVND (reference sequence). V dropped 3 bases and J dropped 1 base, with 9 bases sitting between them. The chain's CDR3 is CASSIQAWNTEAFF. DNA of the CDR3: TGTGCCAGTAGTATTCAGGCCTGGAACACTGAAGCTTTCTTT.

The table lists this clone with a few counts. The chain recombines TRBV4-2 with TRBJ2-5, with 14 bases identical to TRBD2. The length of the CDR3 is 18 residues. V shed 0 bases and J 5 bases; nucleotides not matched to a gene: 8. CDR1 is LGHNA, CDR2 YNFKEQ, per germline. CDR3 protein: CASSQEETSGRAGETQYF. The CDR3 region has the DNA TGTGCCAGCAGCCAAGAGGAGACTAGCGGGAGGGCCGGGGAGACCCAGTACTTC.

A single count supports this clone. The CDR3, as DNA: TGCGCCAGCAGTCACACGGGACTAGCGGGGGGGCGTGACTACGAGCAGTACTTC. Amino acids: CASSHTGLAGGRDYEQYF. The J gene is TRBJ2-7, the V gene TRBV23-1, with TRBD2 matching over 16 bases. TRBV23-1 is marked as an open reading frame, function uncertain. The CDR3 runs 18 residues. Trimming cost V 3 bases and J 3 bases; bases outside gene matches: 8.

The chain's CDR3 is CASKDRVKGYTF. CDR3 in DNA: TGTGCCAGCAAAGACAGGGTCAAAGGCTACACCTTC. V gene TRBV28 combines with J gene TRBJ1-2; 7 bases line up with TRBD1. With V trimmed by 7 bases and J by 8 bases, 7 bases remained unmatched. The CDR3 sequence is 12 residues long. Germline assignment: CDR1 MDHEN and CDR2 SYDVKM.

The chain combines TRBV6-2 or TRBV6-3 with TRBJ1-6; D remains ambiguous. The CDR3 consists of 15 residues. CDR1 and CDR2 from the germline V gene are MNHEY and SVGEGT. Trimming took off 5 bases at V and 4 bases at J, with 12 bases between the two ends. The DNA of the CDR3 is TGTGCCAGCAGTATCGGAGGTGGTTATAATTCACCCCTCCACTTT. It is translated as CASSIGGGYNSPLHF.

A word on this clone: This specimen includes other DNA sequences encoding the same CDR3. This chain links TRBV19 with TRBJ1-4, with 7 bases identical to TRBD1. The germline CDR1 and CDR2 sequences are LNHDA and SQIVND (reference sequence). The CDR3 consists of 15 residues. Trimming took 5 bases from V and 4 from J; bases not matched to a gene: 7. As DNA, the CDR3 is TGTGCCAGTAGTCCGCGGGACAGCCTTAATGAAAAACTGTTTTTT. Translating it yields CASSPRDSLNEKLFF.

Only one count was recorded for this clone. DNA for the CDR3: TGTGCCAGCACCCTAGGACTTAGAGAAAAACTGTTTTTT. It encodes CASTLGLREKLFF. This chain uses TRBV12-3 or TRBV12-4 with TRBJ1-4, with D unclear. The CDR3 runs to 13 residues. Trimming took off 7 bases at V and 8 bases at J, with 14 bases between the two ends.

The rearrangement links TRBV29-1 to TRBJ1-1; 7 bases are a match to TRBD1. Per the germline V gene, CDR1 is SQVTM and CDR2 is ANQGSEA. The CDR3 consists of 12 residues. J gave up 4 bases and V 7 bases, and 6 bases lay outside the gene matches. The CDR3 bases are TGCAGCGCTCAGACAGGGTCCACTGAAGCTTTCTTT. This sequence encodes CSAQTGSTEAFF.

This chain uses TRBV2 with TRBJ2-5, with TRBD2 as a possible D gene (6 bases). The V and J ends lost 8 bases and 7 bases respectively, with 14 bases between them. Per the germline V gene, CDR1 is SNHLY and CDR2 is FYNNEI. The CDR3 is 12 amino acids. CDR3 nucleotides: TGTGCCAGCTCGGGGGACCAAAGGACCCAGTACTTC. As protein: CASSGDQRTQYF.

This clone is a singleton in its sample. The chain employs TRBV4-1 and TRBJ2-3; a possible D gene is TRBD2 (7 bases). There are 15 residues in the CDR3. Germline assignment: CDR1 MGHRA and CDR2 YSYEKL. V was shortened by 5 bases and J by 2 bases, with 14 bases between the two germline ends. CDR3 coding DNA: TGCGCCAGCAGCTTAGGGGGGACTATCACAGATACGCAGTATTTT. Protein sequence: CASSLGGTITDTQYF.

The chain joins TRBV6-5 to TRBJ1-6; D unresolved. The germline V gene has CDR1 MNHEY and CDR2 SVGAGI. Trimming cost V 0 bases and J 9 bases, with 15 bases left between them. The CDR3 runs to 16 residues. CDR3 nucleotide sequence: TGTGCCAGCAGTTACTCGGGCAGTCAAGCCTTTTCACCCCTCCACTTT. Its protein is CASSYSGSQAFSPLHF.

The J gene is TRBJ2-3, the V gene TRBV7-3; D is possibly TRBD2 (7 bases). The V and J ends lost 5 bases and 4 bases respectively, with 16 bases between them. This CDR3 spans 15 amino acids. Germline CDR1 SGHTA, CDR2 FQGTGA. This CDR3 is CASSPTGGRADTQYF. CDR3 in DNA: TGTGCCAGCAGCCCGACGGGGGGCCGGGCAGATACGCAGTATTTT.

The chain carries TRBV6-5 and TRBJ1-4, with D possibly matching TRBD1 (5 bases). The CDR3 sequence is 15 residues long. V was shortened by 4 bases and J by 8 bases, with 17 bases between the two germline ends. CDR1 is MNHEY and CDR2 is SVGAGI in the germline V gene. The CDR3 DNA reads TGTGCCAGCAGTTGGCAGGGTCTCCGGGGGGAAAAACTGTTTTTT. Its protein product is CASSWQGLRGEKLFF.

This sequence joins TRBV6-6 and TRBJ2-3, with D possibly being TRBD2 (6 bases). Per the germline V gene, CDR1 is MNHNY and CDR2 is SVGAGI (reference sequence). The CDR3 spans 15 residues. V lost 4 bases and J 0 bases, leaving 11 bases between the germline ends. The CDR3 DNA reads TGTGCCAGCAGTTCCCTCCTAGCGAGCACAGATACGCAGTATTTT. Its translation: CASSSLLASTDTQYF.

The chain links TRBV19 to TRBJ1-3; the D gene is possibly TRBD1 (6 bases). Trimming removed 4 bases from V and 0 bases from J, with 16 bases in between. Germline CDR1 and CDR2: LNHDA and SQIVND (reference sequence). This CDR3 comprises 17 residues. CDR3 sequence (DNA): TGTGCCAGTAGTACCGCGACAGGTCAGAGCTCTGGAAACACCATATATTTT. This codes for CASSTATGQSSGNTIYF.

This clone was detected only a few times. This chain joins TRBV21-1 and TRBJ2-4; TRBD2 was called by the table and not checked on the DNA. TRBV21-1 is a documented pseudogene. This CDR3 is built from 16 residues. CDR3 protein: CASIIAGGLGKNIQYF. The CDR3 DNA follows: TGTGCCAGCATAATAGCGGGGGGTTTAGGCAAAAACATTCAGTACTTC.

V is TRBV5-1 and J is TRBJ2-1; TRBD2 agrees at 8 bases. CDR1 and CDR2 (germline): SGHRS, YFSETQ. CDR3 length equals 16 residues. V trimming: 7 bases; J trimming: 8 bases; junction bases outside the gene matches: 17. This CDR3 is CASHPGGTTKGHEQFF. The CDR3 nucleotides are TGCGCCAGCCACCCGGGGGGGACCACGAAAGGGCATGAGCAGTTCTTC.

This clone has a handful of counts. The chain links TRBV21-1 to TRBJ2-3; whether TRBD1, the table's D call, matches the DNA was not checked. TRBV21-1 is a pseudogene. The CDR3 runs 12 residues. The CDR3 spells CASSNEDSTQYF. The CDR3 coding sequence is TGTGCCAGCAGCAATGAGGACAGTACGCAGTATTTT.

The chain carries TRBV25-1 and TRBJ1-5; D gene uncertain. This CDR3 has 14 amino acids. The ends were cut back, 0 bases at V and 3 bases at J, with 6 bases in the middle. Per the germline V gene, CDR1 is MGHDK and CDR2 is SYGVNS. As DNA, the CDR3 is TGTGCCAGCAGTGAATATTCCTTCAATCAGCCCCAGCATTTT. Its protein is CASSEYSFNQPQHF.

This sequence joins TRBV29-1 and TRBJ2-1; 8 nucleotides match TRBD2. V dropped 2 bases and J dropped 8; count of bases not matched to a gene: 8. From germline, CDR1 is SQVTM and CDR2 ANQGSEA. The CDR3 runs to 14 residues. Written as DNA, the CDR3 is TGCAGCGTTGAAACAGGGACTAGGTCGCATGAGCAGTTCTTC. Its translation: CSVETGTRSHEQFF.

This sequence joins TRBV6-2 or TRBV6-3 and TRBJ1-1, with D unclear. The CDR3 totals 13 residues. Trimming cost V 1 base and J 1 base, with 4 bases left between them. Germline CDR1 is MNHEY and CDR2 is SVGEGT. Written as DNA, the CDR3 is TGTGCCAGCAGTTACTGGCAGAACACTGAAGCTTTCTTT. Its translation is CASSYWQNTEAFF.

The chain recombines TRBV5-1 with TRBJ1-2; TRBD1 agrees at 11 bases. The germline gives CDR1 SGHRS, CDR2 YFSETQ. The CDR3 loop spans 14 amino acids. With 4 bases clipped from V and 8 bases from J, the junction kept 7 bases outside the gene matches. CDR3 coding DNA: TGCGCCAGCAGCCCCGCGGGACAGGGGGACGGCTACACCTTC. Its translation: CASSPAGQGDGYTF.

This clone was observed a handful of times. The chain has TRBV5-1 and TRBJ1-2; D is undetermined. There are 13 residues in the CDR3. Germline V lookup: CDR1 SGHRS, CDR2 YFSETQ. Deletions cut 0 bases from V and 8 bases from J, with 11 bases between. The chain's CDR3 is CASSLGGSRGYTF. CDR3 sequence (DNA): TGCGCCAGCAGCTTGGGAGGGTCGCGAGGCTACACCTTC.

The rearrangement joins TRBV4-2 to TRBJ2-2; TRBD2 aligns across 13 bases. This CDR3 contains 17 residues. Trimming at V came to 1 base and at J to 6 bases, leaving 5 bases not matched to a gene. In germline, CDR1 is LGHNA, CDR2 YNFKEQ. CDR3 in DNA: TGTGCCAGCAGCCAAGTCACCGGGACTAGCGGGGCCGGGGAGCTGTTTTTT. Translating it yields CASSQVTGTSGAGELFF.

This clone was counted a few times. Written as DNA, the CDR3 is TGCGCCAGCAGGGGACTAGCGGAAAACACCGGGGAGCTGTTTTTT. It codes for CASRGLAENTGELFF. The chain uses TRBV5-1 and TRBJ2-2, with 11 bases lining up with TRBD2. The ends lost 5 bases at V and 2 bases at J; junction bases unmatched: 2. Germline CDR1 SGHRS, CDR2 YFSETQ. CDR3 length equals 15 residues.